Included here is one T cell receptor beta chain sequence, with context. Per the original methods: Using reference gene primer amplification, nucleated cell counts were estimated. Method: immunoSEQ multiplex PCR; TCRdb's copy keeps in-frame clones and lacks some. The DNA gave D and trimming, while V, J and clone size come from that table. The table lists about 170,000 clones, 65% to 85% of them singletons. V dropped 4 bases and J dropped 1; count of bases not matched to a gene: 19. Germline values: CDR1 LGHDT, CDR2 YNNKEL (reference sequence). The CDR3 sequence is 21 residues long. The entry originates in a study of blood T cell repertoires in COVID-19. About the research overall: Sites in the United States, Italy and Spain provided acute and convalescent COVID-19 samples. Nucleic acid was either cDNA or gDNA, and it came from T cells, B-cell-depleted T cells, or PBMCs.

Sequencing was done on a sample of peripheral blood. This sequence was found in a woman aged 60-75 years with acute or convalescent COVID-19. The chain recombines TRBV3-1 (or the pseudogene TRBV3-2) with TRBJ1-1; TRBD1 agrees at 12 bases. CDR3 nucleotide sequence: TGTGCCAGCAGCCTCCCGGCTCAATACAGCGGGACAGGGGGCGAGAACACTGAAGCTTTCTTT. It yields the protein CASSLPAQYSGTGGENTEAFF.